The table lists the clone carrying this TCR beta chain with a count of one. The PCR had 60 Vbeta and 13 Jbeta primers. The method was immunoSEQ multiplex PCR; TCRdb's version includes in-frame clones alone and lacks a portion of them. The sample carries some 87,000 clones, less than 65% recorded once. The V segment lost 5 bases and the J segment 1 base; nucleotides outside the gene matches: 5. Germline V CDR1 and CDR2: SGHRS, YFSETQ. This CDR3 has 17 amino acids. The donors gave bone marrow, and they were healthy. The source of the sample is a study of cytomegalovirus exposure and HLA in healthy donors.

The rearrangement links TRBV5-1 to TRBJ2-6; 11 bases match TRBD2. The sample comprised PBMCs. The source is a woman aged 25 to 45 in good health and CMV-seropositive. DNA for the CDR3: TGCGCCAGCAGAATAGCGGGGGGGTCATCTGGGGCCAACGTCCTGACTTTC. This codes for CASRIAGGSSGANVLTF.